This section outlines one T cell receptor (beta chain) sequence together with its context. Its antigen is unidentified. This specimen comes from a study of OX40 agonist ivuxolimab in advanced cancers. Study-level points and caveats: Averaged across samples, CD8+ T cells carried more expanded clones than CD4+ did.

The germline V gene has CDR1 SGHTA and CDR2 FQGNSA. The V gene lost 3 bases and the J gene lost 7 bases, with 7 bases spanning the gap. This CDR3 has 12 amino acids. Data came from immunoSEQ multiplex PCR; TCRdb stores just in-frame clones and leaves some out. This table holds 55,000 to 75,000 clones, 82% found once. V is TRBV7-2 and J is TRBJ2-1, with D uncertain. The TCR originated in an adult with an advanced solid tumor such as melanoma, head and neck, liver or kidney cancer. This specimen consisted of CD4+ or CD8+ T cells sorted from blood, obtained in a trial of the OX40 agonist ivuxolimab. CDR3 DNA sequence: TGTGCCAGCAGCTTGATGGGAAATGAGCAGTTCTTC. It encodes CASSLMGNEQFF.